These T cell receptor beta chains were read from a single sample in a study of blood T cells in healthy people across ages. TCRdb ran MiXCR on the 5' RACE reads and lists one entry per CDR3 protein. Of some 1,800,000 distinct CDR3 sequences in the sample, around 40% were seen once. The source material was blood. The receptors were sampled from a human donor in good health. Both conserved end residues are part of each CDR3. A D gene is named only where the DNA matches it firmly. The listing skips clone size in some rows; elsewhere it reads once, few, many or a size class.

abundance: .; j_gene: TRBJ2-7; d_gene: .; v_gene: TRBV5-1; CDR3nt: TGCGCCAGCAGCTTGGGGGACAAGGCCTACGAGCAGTACTTC; CDR3aa: CASSLGDKAYEQYF
abundance: .; j_gene: TRBJ2-7; d_gene: .; v_gene: TRBV6-2/TRBV6-3; CDR3nt: TGTGCCAGCAGTTACTCGATGGTCAACGGTGAGAGCTCCTACGAGCAGTACTTC; CDR3aa: CASSYSMVNGESSYEQYF
abundance: .; j_gene: TRBJ2-1; d_gene: .; v_gene: TRBV3-1; CDR3nt: TGTGCCAGCAGCCAGGAACCTAGGGGGCAGTTCTTC; CDR3aa: CASSQEPRGQFF
abundance: .; j_gene: TRBJ2-2; d_gene: .; v_gene: TRBV28; CDR3nt: TGTGCCAGCAGTTTTATGTTCGGGGGGAACACCGGGGAGCTGTTTTTT; CDR3aa: CASSFMFGGNTGELFF
abundance: .; j_gene: TRBJ1-2; d_gene: .; v_gene: TRBV10-3; CDR3nt: TGTGCCATCATGCGAGGGGAGGGGAATGGCTACACCTTC; CDR3aa: CAIMRGEGNGYTF
abundance: many; j_gene: TRBJ2-7; d_gene: .; v_gene: TRBV28; CDR3nt: TGTGCCAGCAGTCCTAAGTACGAGCAGTACTTC; CDR3aa: CASSPKYEQYF
abundance: few; j_gene: TRBJ2-1; d_gene: .; v_gene: TRBV6-1; CDR3nt: TGTGCCAGCAGGAAGGAGGGGGATGAGCAGTTCTTC; CDR3aa: CASRKEGDEQFF
abundance: .; j_gene: TRBJ1-5; d_gene: .; v_gene: TRBV5-8; CDR3nt: TGTGCCAGCAGCCGCATAGGTCAGCAGAATTTT; CDR3aa: CASSRIGQQNF
abundance: few; j_gene: TRBJ1-2; d_gene: TRBD1; v_gene: TRBV6-6; CDR3nt: TGTGCCAGCAGTTACTTCGGGACAGGGGAGGATGGCTACACCTTC; CDR3aa: CASSYFGTGEDGYTF
abundance: few; j_gene: TRBJ2-1; d_gene: .; v_gene: TRBV7-8; CDR3nt: TGTGCCAGCAGCCCGGACAGTTACTACGATGAGCAGTTCTTC; CDR3aa: CASSPDSYYDEQFF
abundance: once; j_gene: TRBJ2-1; d_gene: TRBD2; v_gene: TRBV7-2; CDR3nt: TGTGCCAGCAGCATAACTAGCGGGGGGGCCGGGTCCTACAATGAGCAGTTCTTC; CDR3aa: CASSITSGGAGSYNEQFF
abundance: few; j_gene: TRBJ2-3; d_gene: .; v_gene: TRBV5-1; CDR3nt: TGCGCCAGCAGCTTGAGGGTTTCGGATACGCAGTATTTT; CDR3aa: CASSLRVSDTQYF
abundance: few; j_gene: TRBJ2-1; d_gene: TRBD1; v_gene: TRBV29-1; CDR3nt: TGCAGCGTCTCGGGACAGGGTATCTTGCAGTTCTTC; CDR3aa: CSVSGQGILQFF
abundance: .; j_gene: TRBJ2-7; d_gene: .; v_gene: TRBV10-3; CDR3nt: TGTGCCATCAGTGATAGACAGGATTCCTTCTCCTACGAGCAGTACTTC; CDR3aa: CAISDRQDSFSYEQYF
abundance: few; j_gene: TRBJ1-1; d_gene: .; v_gene: TRBV3-1; CDR3nt: TGTGCCAGCAGCCATATTGGGGTACGGAACAGGCGAAGGAATAGTGAAGCTTTCTTT; CDR3aa: CASSHIGVRNRRRNSEAFF
abundance: few; j_gene: TRBJ1-1; d_gene: .; v_gene: TRBV5-5; CDR3nt: TGTGCCAGCAGTTTTGAGACCCCCGAGTTTAGAACTGAAGCTTTCTTT; CDR3aa: CASSFETPEFRTEAFF
abundance: .; j_gene: TRBJ1-2; d_gene: TRBD1; v_gene: TRBV5-1; CDR3nt: TGCGCCAGCAGCTTAACCGGGACAGGGGGCGTCGGTCTTATGACTCATGGCTACACCTTC; CDR3aa: CASSLTGTGGVGLMTHGYTF
abundance: few; j_gene: TRBJ2-3; d_gene: .; v_gene: TRBV10-3; CDR3nt: TGTGCCACCCGGGGGGCAGCTAGCACAGATACGCAGTATTTT; CDR3aa: CATRGAASTDTQYF
abundance: .; j_gene: TRBJ2-2; d_gene: .; v_gene: TRBV7-3; CDR3nt: TGTGCCAGCAGCTTAGAAGCTGGGGGCAACACCGGGGAGCTGTTTTTT; CDR3aa: CASSLEAGGNTGELFF
abundance: .; j_gene: TRBJ2-2; d_gene: .; v_gene: TRBV20-1; CDR3nt: TGCAGTGCTAGAGATCCGGGGCGGGTGATTGAGCTGTTTTTT; CDR3aa: CSARDPGRVIELFF
abundance: .; j_gene: TRBJ1-4; d_gene: .; v_gene: TRBV29-1; CDR3nt: TGCAGCGTTGAAGACCGACAAAAACTGTTTTTT; CDR3aa: CSVEDRQKLFF
abundance: .; j_gene: TRBJ2-1; d_gene: .; v_gene: TRBV5-5; CDR3nt: TGTGCCAGCAGCTTGAAGTGGGACATTGCGTATGAGCAGTTCTTC; CDR3aa: CASSLKWDIAYEQFF
abundance: few; j_gene: TRBJ2-1; d_gene: TRBD2; v_gene: TRBV6-2/TRBV6-3; CDR3nt: TGTGCCAGCAGTTATCCCGGGACTAGCGGGGGGTATGAGCAGTTCTTC; CDR3aa: CASSYPGTSGGYEQFF
abundance: few; j_gene: TRBJ1-2; d_gene: .; v_gene: TRBV6-6; CDR3nt: TGTGCCAGCAGTACCCTTCTGGAGGCTTCCTATGGCTACACCTTC; CDR3aa: CASSTLLEASYGYTF
abundance: many; j_gene: TRBJ1-1; d_gene: TRBD1; v_gene: TRBV5-1; CDR3nt: TGCGCCAGCAGCTTTACAGGGGGCACTGAAGCTTTCTTT; CDR3aa: CASSFTGGTEAFF
abundance: .; j_gene: TRBJ1-5; d_gene: .; v_gene: TRBV20-1; CDR3nt: TGCAGTGCTAAACCCAGGGCTAATCAGCCCCAGCATTTT; CDR3aa: CSAKPRANQPQHF
abundance: .; j_gene: TRBJ1-3; d_gene: .; v_gene: TRBV7-8; CDR3nt: TGTGCCAGCAGCTTAGGGGGGAGGGGGAGCTCTGGAAACACCATATATTTT; CDR3aa: CASSLGGRGSSGNTIYF
abundance: .; j_gene: TRBJ2-1; d_gene: TRBD2; v_gene: TRBV20-1; CDR3nt: TGCAGTGCTAGCGGGGGGACTCTCTACAATGAGCAGTTCTTC; CDR3aa: CSASGGTLYNEQFF
abundance: .; j_gene: TRBJ2-3; d_gene: TRBD2; v_gene: TRBV20-1; CDR3nt: TGCAGTGCTCTAGCGGGGGGGTCTGTAGATACGCAGTATTTT; CDR3aa: CSALAGGSVDTQYF
abundance: few; j_gene: TRBJ2-1; d_gene: .; v_gene: TRBV4-2; CDR3nt: TGTGCCAGCAGCCAAGGACCCAGGGACAATGAGCAGTTCTTC; CDR3aa: CASSQGPRDNEQFF
abundance: few; j_gene: TRBJ2-1; d_gene: TRBD2; v_gene: TRBV9; CDR3nt: TGTGCCAGCAGCGTAGTTGGTAGCGGGGGGCTTGAGCAGTTCTTC; CDR3aa: CASSVVGSGGLEQFF
abundance: .; j_gene: TRBJ1-2; d_gene: .; v_gene: TRBV20-1; CDR3nt: TGCAGTGCTAGGACCCGACGGTATGGCTACACCTTC; CDR3aa: CSARTRRYGYTF
abundance: .; j_gene: TRBJ1-1; d_gene: .; v_gene: TRBV6-5; CDR3nt: TGTGCCAGCAGTTACACGCGTCGAGGAGGCACTGAAGCTTTCTTT; CDR3aa: CASSYTRRGGTEAFF
abundance: many; j_gene: TRBJ2-7; d_gene: .; v_gene: TRBV9; CDR3nt: TGTGCCAGCAGCGTAGCTTCTTGGGCTAAGGCTCCCGACTACGAGCAGTACTTC; CDR3aa: CASSVASWAKAPDYEQYF
abundance: once; j_gene: TRBJ2-1; d_gene: .; v_gene: TRBV7-9; CDR3nt: TGTGCCAGTAGCCACCCTGGGCGGGGTGACAATGAGCAGTTCTTC; CDR3aa: CASSHPGRGDNEQFF
abundance: few; j_gene: TRBJ2-7; d_gene: .; v_gene: TRBV27; CDR3nt: TGTGCCAGCAGTTTATCTAGCAGGTGGATCCACGAGCAGTACTTC; CDR3aa: CASSLSSRWIHEQYF
abundance: few; j_gene: TRBJ2-7; d_gene: .; v_gene: TRBV25-1; CDR3nt: TGTGCCAGCAGTAACCGGGACGGACAAAATTACGAGCAGTACTTC; CDR3aa: CASSNRDGQNYEQYF
abundance: .; j_gene: TRBJ1-1; d_gene: .; v_gene: TRBV10-3; CDR3nt: TGTGCCATCCGCCAGGGAGGGAACACTGAAGCTTTCTTT; CDR3aa: CAIRQGGNTEAFF
abundance: .; j_gene: TRBJ2-7; d_gene: .; v_gene: TRBV7-2; CDR3nt: TGTGCCAGCAGCCGCGGAGGGTCAGGCTCCTACGAGCAGTACTTC; CDR3aa: CASSRGGSGSYEQYF
abundance: few; j_gene: TRBJ2-1; d_gene: TRBD1; v_gene: TRBV6-5; CDR3nt: TGTGCCAGCAGTTTTACTGCCCCTCAGGACTCCGGGACAGGGTCAATATGGCAGTTCTTC; CDR3aa: CASSFTAPQDSGTGSIWQFF
abundance: .; j_gene: TRBJ1-2; d_gene: .; v_gene: TRBV3-1; CDR3nt: TGTGCCAGCAGCCAAGAACTGCGGGCCGGCTACACCTTC; CDR3aa: CASSQELRAGYTF
abundance: .; j_gene: TRBJ2-1; d_gene: TRBD2; v_gene: TRBV19; CDR3nt: TGTGCCAGTAGTATGGTCGGTTCGGGGGGGCCTGATGAGCAGTTCTTC; CDR3aa: CASSMVGSGGPDEQFF
abundance: .; j_gene: TRBJ1-1; d_gene: .; v_gene: TRBV29-1; CDR3nt: TGCAGCGTTGAGCGGAGGGCCTGGGCTTTCTTT; CDR3aa: CSVERRAWAFF
abundance: few; j_gene: TRBJ2-7; d_gene: .; v_gene: TRBV7-9; CDR3nt: TGTGCCAGCAGCTTAGAGATCGGCAGGCTCGGGGCCTACGAGCAGTACTTC; CDR3aa: CASSLEIGRLGAYEQYF
abundance: few; j_gene: TRBJ2-5; d_gene: .; v_gene: TRBV20-1; CDR3nt: TGCAGTGCTAGAGATTGGGGGGCCGGAGAGACCCAGTACTTC; CDR3aa: CSARDWGAGETQYF
abundance: few; j_gene: TRBJ2-3; d_gene: .; v_gene: TRBV20-1; CDR3nt: TGCAGTGCTAGAGCCTACCGAGATACGCAGTATTTT; CDR3aa: CSARAYRDTQYF
abundance: .; j_gene: TRBJ1-1; d_gene: TRBD1; v_gene: TRBV4-1; CDR3nt: TGCGCCAGCAGCCAAGGAAGGAACAGGGGGATACGGGCTGAAGCTTTCTTT; CDR3aa: CASSQGRNRGIRAEAFF
abundance: .; j_gene: TRBJ1-1; d_gene: .; v_gene: TRBV10-3; CDR3nt: TGTGCCAGCCACAGGGATTCTGACACTGAAGCTTTCTTT; CDR3aa: CASHRDSDTEAFF
abundance: .; j_gene: TRBJ2-1; d_gene: .; v_gene: TRBV10-3; CDR3nt: TGTGCCATCACGCCCGATTTCTCCTACAATGAGCAGTTCTTC; CDR3aa: CAITPDFSYNEQFF
abundance: .; j_gene: TRBJ2-7; d_gene: .; v_gene: TRBV7-2; CDR3nt: TGTGCCAGCAGCCCAGCACTGGAGCAGTACTTC; CDR3aa: CASSPALEQYF
abundance: many; j_gene: TRBJ2-3; d_gene: .; v_gene: TRBV29-1; CDR3nt: TGCAGCGTTGGGCAGGGGTCGTCAGATACGCAGTATTTT; CDR3aa: CSVGQGSSDTQYF
abundance: .; j_gene: TRBJ1-1; d_gene: TRBD1; v_gene: TRBV10-3; CDR3nt: TGTGCCATCACCTTCGACAGGGACACTGAAGCTTTCTTT; CDR3aa: CAITFDRDTEAFF
abundance: .; j_gene: TRBJ2-5; d_gene: TRBD2; v_gene: TRBV12-3/TRBV12-4; CDR3nt: TGTGCCAGCACCTATAGCGGGGTAGGGACCCAGTACTTC; CDR3aa: CASTYSGVGTQYF
abundance: many; j_gene: TRBJ1-5; d_gene: .; v_gene: TRBV20-1; CDR3nt: TGCAGTGCTTCTAGCAATCAGCCCCAGCATTTT; CDR3aa: CSASSNQPQHF
abundance: few; j_gene: TRBJ2-7; d_gene: .; v_gene: TRBV5-1; CDR3nt: TGCGCCAGCAGCTTTCCCTACGAGCAGTACTTC; CDR3aa: CASSFPYEQYF
abundance: .; j_gene: TRBJ1-2; d_gene: .; v_gene: TRBV12-3/TRBV12-4; CDR3nt: TGTGCCAGCCTCCTTAGTGGGCACGAGGGCTACACCTTC; CDR3aa: CASLLSGHEGYTF